Listed below are T cell receptor beta chains from one sample, sequenced in a study of T-cell memory formation after mild COVID-19. TCRdb recomputed calls from the 5' RACE reads with MiXCR, one row per CDR3 protein. Altogether about 340,000 distinct CDR3 sequences are present, more than 20% being singletons, with the ten largest covering approximately 12%. Sequenced input: PBMCs or a T cell subset sorted from them (not recorded which). The receptors derive from an adult woman who had mild COVID-19 (a few samples of this study predate the infection). Cell type and time point are not known. Both conserved end residues are part of each CDR3. The order of the fields is J gene, D gene, V gene, clone size, CDR3 DNA, CDR3 protein. D genes are given only for firm matches. Expanded clones are given a class, and other clones once, few, many or no size at all.

J gene: TRBJ1-2
D gene: NA
V gene: TRBV12-3/TRBV12-4
clone size: few
CDR3 DNA: TGTGCCAGCAGCTTGGCCGCACAGGGCCCGCACACCTTC
CDR3 protein: CASSLAAQGPHTF

J gene: TRBJ2-3
D gene: TRBD2
V gene: TRBV15
clone size: NA
CDR3 DNA: TGTGCCACCAGCTTACCGGCTAGCGGGACAGATACGCAGTATTTT
CDR3 protein: CATSLPASGTDTQYF

J gene: TRBJ1-1
D gene: TRBD1
V gene: TRBV27
clone size: few
CDR3 DNA: TGTGCCACCAAACTGACAGGGGGGAACACTGAAGCTTTCTTT
CDR3 protein: CATKLTGGNTEAFF

J gene: TRBJ1-1
D gene: TRBD1
V gene: TRBV11-2
clone size: few
CDR3 DNA: TGTGCCAGCAGCTTAGGGCACGGGACAGAGAACACTGAAGCTTTCTTT
CDR3 protein: CASSLGHGTENTEAFF

J gene: TRBJ2-3
D gene: NA
V gene: TRBV10-2
clone size: NA
CDR3 DNA: TGCGCCAGCAGTCAAGGCTTTGGGGCGACAGATACGCAGTATTTT
CDR3 protein: CASSQGFGATDTQYF

J gene: TRBJ2-3
D gene: TRBD2
V gene: TRBV7-6
clone size: few
CDR3 DNA: TGTGCCAGCAGCTTAGGGAGCGGGGAGATGCCAGATACGCAGTATTTT
CDR3 protein: CASSLGSGEMPDTQYF

J gene: TRBJ2-3
D gene: NA
V gene: TRBV7-3
clone size: NA
CDR3 DNA: TGTGCCAGCAGCAAACTAGTGGGGGGCACAGATACGCAGTATTTT
CDR3 protein: CASSKLVGGTDTQYF

J gene: TRBJ2-1
D gene: TRBD2
V gene: TRBV7-7
clone size: NA
CDR3 DNA: TGTGCTAGCAGCCGGCTAGCGGGAGGAGGCAATGAGCAGTTCTTC
CDR3 protein: CASSRLAGGGNEQFF

J gene: TRBJ2-1
D gene: TRBD1
V gene: TRBV4-3
clone size: NA
CDR3 DNA: TGCGCCAGCAGCCACGGTTCCGGGACAGCCTACAATGAGCAGTTCTTC
CDR3 protein: CASSHGSGTAYNEQFF

J gene: TRBJ2-5
D gene: TRBD2
V gene: TRBV6-6
clone size: NA
CDR3 DNA: TGTGCCAGCACATGGGGGGGGGGCCAAGAGACCCAGTACTTC
CDR3 protein: CASTWGGGQETQYF

J gene: TRBJ1-3
D gene: TRBD1
V gene: TRBV11-2
clone size: NA
CDR3 DNA: TGTGCCAGCAGCCCCGGGACAGGGGGAGGAAACACCATATATTTT
CDR3 protein: CASSPGTGGGNTIYF

J gene: TRBJ2-7
D gene: TRBD2
V gene: TRBV18
clone size: NA
CDR3 DNA: TGTGCCAGCTCACCCAGAGCGGGAGGGGTCTCCTACGAGCAGTACTTC
CDR3 protein: CASSPRAGGVSYEQYF

J gene: TRBJ1-3
D gene: NA
V gene: TRBV12-3/TRBV12-4
clone size: few
CDR3 DNA: TGTGCCAGCGGCATGGCGGAAGGAAACACCATATATTTT
CDR3 protein: CASGMAEGNTIYF

J gene: TRBJ1-3
D gene: NA
V gene: TRBV29-1
clone size: NA
CDR3 DNA: TGCAGCGTTGGTATATCTGGAAACACCATATATTTT
CDR3 protein: CSVGISGNTIYF

J gene: TRBJ2-2
D gene: TRBD1
V gene: TRBV6-1
clone size: medium-sized
CDR3 DNA: TGTGCCAGCAGTGAAAGAGGGGGCGCGAACACCGGGGAGCTGTTTTTT
CDR3 protein: CASSERGGANTGELFF

J gene: TRBJ1-5
D gene: NA
V gene: TRBV6-5
clone size: few
CDR3 DNA: TGTGCCAGCAGTTACTCATCGGGGCCGAATCAGCCCCAGCATTTT
CDR3 protein: CASSYSSGPNQPQHF

J gene: TRBJ2-5
D gene: NA
V gene: TRBV4-1
clone size: NA
CDR3 DNA: TGCGCCAGCAGCCCGACTGTGGGGGAAGAGACCCAGTACTTC
CDR3 protein: CASSPTVGEETQYF

J gene: TRBJ2-7
D gene: TRBD1
V gene: TRBV7-9
clone size: few
CDR3 DNA: TGTGCCAGCAGCTTAGTCGTCGACAGGGGGTTGTACGAGCAGTACTTC
CDR3 protein: CASSLVVDRGLYEQYF

J gene: TRBJ2-3
D gene: NA
V gene: TRBV19
clone size: NA
CDR3 DNA: TGTGCCAGTAGTGGTTTTCAAGATACGCAGTATTTT
CDR3 protein: CASSGFQDTQYF

J gene: TRBJ2-7
D gene: NA
V gene: TRBV20-1
clone size: NA
CDR3 DNA: TGCAGTGCTAGAGATTTCAGGGAATCCTACGAGCAGTACTTC
CDR3 protein: CSARDFRESYEQYF

J gene: TRBJ1-3
D gene: NA
V gene: TRBV2
clone size: NA
CDR3 DNA: TGTGCCAGCGCCAACCCCTCTGGAAACACCATATATTTT
CDR3 protein: CASANPSGNTIYF

J gene: TRBJ2-1
D gene: NA
V gene: TRBV11-1
clone size: many
CDR3 DNA: TGTGCCAGCAGCTCCGCGGGGAGAGGTGGTCTATATGAGCAGTTCTTC
CDR3 protein: CASSSAGRGGLYEQFF

J gene: TRBJ2-3
D gene: TRBD2
V gene: TRBV7-2
clone size: NA
CDR3 DNA: TGTGCCAGCAGTATAAGCGGGGGGCTTAGCACAGATACGCAGTATTTT
CDR3 protein: CASSISGGLSTDTQYF

J gene: TRBJ2-4
D gene: TRBD2
V gene: TRBV5-1
clone size: many
CDR3 DNA: TGCGCCAGCAGCTTGGGTAGCGGGGCCAAAAACATTCAGTACTTC
CDR3 protein: CASSLGSGAKNIQYF

J gene: TRBJ2-5
D gene: NA
V gene: TRBV9
clone size: NA
CDR3 DNA: TGTGCCAGCAGCGTAGCGGTTCAAGAGACCCAGTACTTC
CDR3 protein: CASSVAVQETQYF

J gene: TRBJ2-5
D gene: NA
V gene: TRBV6-6
clone size: NA
CDR3 DNA: TGTGCCAGCAGTTTCCAGCTAGTCGAGACCCAGTACTTC
CDR3 protein: CASSFQLVETQYF